This T cell receptor beta chain was observed in a study of shared clonotypes between healthy human individuals. Study-wide results and caveats: It was the few donors that limited the genetic and exposure-history diversity represented.

Germline V gives CDR1 MNHEY, CDR2 SMNVEV (reference sequence). Trimming pared 5 bases from V and 2 bases from J, leaving 8 bases between. The CDR3 totals 13 residues. Replicate PCRs for sorted subsets used 200 to 250 ng DNA; this equaled about 30,000 T cell genomes. Assay: immunoSEQ multiplex PCR; the TCRdb copy retains only in-frame clones and omits some. The table has roughly 1 million clones, approximately 76% seen once; the top ten hold less than 1.5%. This clone has only a few counts. The antigen is unknown. Sequencing used memory CD4+ T cells sorted from blood. Subset meaning: CD45RA-negative fraction. The TCR sequence derives from a man younger than 35 in good health. The rearrangement uses TRBV27 and TRBJ2-3, with no clear D. The CDR3 DNA is TGTGCCAGCAGTATCTACCACACAGATACGCAGTATTTT. This codes for CASSIYHTDTQYF.